The source of this T cell receptor beta chain is a study of shared clonotypes between healthy human individuals. Background on the study: Per donor, three plates held CD4 naive cells, three held CD4 memory, two held CD8 naive and one held CD8 memory.

TCRdb's table, derived via immunoSEQ multiplex PCR, lists solely in-frame clones and lacks some. Here the sample spans approximately 1,500,000 clones, nearly 99% being singletons. The CDR3 sequence is 15 residues long. CDR1 and CDR2 from the germline V gene are LGHNA and YSLEER. The V gene lost 0 bases and the J gene lost 3 bases, with 11 bases spanning the gap. This clonotype was sampled from a man aged 25 to 45 in good health. Sequencing used naive CD4+ T cells sorted from blood. Described subset: CD45RA+ positively selected. J is TRBJ1-2 and V is TRBV4-3; no definite D call. In DNA form, the CDR3 reads TGCGCCAGCAGCCAAGATGGGAGACCGGACTATGGCTACACCTTC. Protein product: CASSQDGRPDYGYTF.